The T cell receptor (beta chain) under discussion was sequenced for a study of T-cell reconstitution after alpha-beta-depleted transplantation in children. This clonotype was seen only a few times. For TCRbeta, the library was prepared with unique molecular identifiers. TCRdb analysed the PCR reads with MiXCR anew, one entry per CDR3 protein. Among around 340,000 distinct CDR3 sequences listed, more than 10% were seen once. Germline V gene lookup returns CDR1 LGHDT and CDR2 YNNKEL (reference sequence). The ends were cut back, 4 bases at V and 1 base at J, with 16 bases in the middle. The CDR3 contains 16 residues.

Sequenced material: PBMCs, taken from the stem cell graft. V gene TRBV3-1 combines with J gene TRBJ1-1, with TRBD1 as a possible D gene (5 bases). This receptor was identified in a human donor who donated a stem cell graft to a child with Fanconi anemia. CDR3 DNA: TGTGCCAGCAGCCTCCAACCGGCAGGGAGGAACACTGAAGCTTTCTTT. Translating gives CASSLQPAGRNTEAFF.